Reported below is one TCR beta chain. What it binds is not known. This entry comes from a study of cytomegalovirus exposure and HLA in healthy donors. Across the whole study: Earlier work reported 110 million or so unique TCR beta sequences from some 180 million T cells. Study observations and caveats: Reportedly, TCR beta sequences accurately predicted HLA-A and HLA-B alleles in most subjects.

With 5 bases clipped from V and 4 bases from J, the junction kept 8 bases outside the gene matches. Germline V gene sequence: CDR1 SGHAT, CDR2 FQNNGV. The CDR3 is 15 residues long. In the PCR, 60 Vbeta and 13 Jbeta primers were used. Measured with immunoSEQ multiplex PCR; TCRdb has only the in-frame clones, and not every one. In the table there are about 140,000 clones, approximately 79% of which are singletons. The source of this sequence is a woman in her twenties or thirties in good health and CMV-seronegative. The specimen was PBMCs. This chain links TRBV11-2 with TRBJ2-1; TRBD1 matches 7 bases. CDR3 loop: CASSEGQTGYNEQFF. The CDR3 DNA is TGTGCCAGCAGCGAGGGACAGACAGGATACAATGAGCAGTTCTTC.